Below, 7 T cell receptor beta chains from the same sample are listed, as sequenced in a study of cytomegalovirus exposure and HLA in healthy donors. Use of 60 Vbeta and 13 Jbeta primers characterized the PCR. Generated by immunoSEQ multiplex PCR, the TCRdb table keeps only in-frame clones and is missing some. This sample carries about 130,000 clones, roughly 79% of them seen once, and the ten largest clones take 1.5%. The sequenced sample was PBMCs. Every receptor here comes from a woman between 18 and 29 years old in good health and CMV-seronegative.

CDR3 bases: TGTGCCAGCAGCTCACCTCCTAGCGGGAGGTGGGCAGATACGCAGTATTTT. This encodes CASSSPPSGRWADTQYF. The chain uses TRBV7-9 and TRBJ2-3; 11 bases are shared with TRBD2. This CDR3 spans 17 amino acids. The germline gives CDR1 SEHNR, CDR2 FQNEAQ (reference sequence). V lost 4 bases to trimming and J lost 4 bases; unmatched junction nucleotides: 10.

The chain couples TRBV5-4 to TRBJ2-2; D is unresolved. The V end lost 2 bases, the J end lost 0 bases, and 8 bases lay between the germline ends. Germline lookup yields CDR1 SGHNT and CDR2 YYREEE (reference sequence). The CDR3 contains 15 residues. The CDR3 reads CASSFAGANTGELFF. CDR3 bases: TGTGCCAGCAGCTTTGCAGGCGCGAACACCGGGGAGCTGTTTTTT.

This clone was observed once. The chain employs TRBV19 and TRBJ2-7, with 9 nucleotides matching TRBD1. The ends lost 3 bases at V and 6 bases at J; junction bases unmatched: 6. Germline CDR1 LNHDA, CDR2 SQIVND (reference sequence). The CDR3 length is 14 residues. The CDR3 DNA reads as TGTGCCAGTAGTATTCGGGACAGGGTTGGCGAGCAGTACTTC. This sequence encodes CASSIRDRVGEQYF.

The V call is TRBV7-9, the J call TRBJ1-2, with D possibly matching TRBD1 (5 bases). The CDR3 is 16 residues long. Germline V gene sequence: CDR1 SEHNR, CDR2 FQNEAQ (reference sequence). Trimming cost V 0 bases and J 2 bases, with 13 bases left between them. CDR3 sequence (DNA): TGTGCCAGCAGCTTAGCCCAGCAACAGGAAAACTATGGCTACACCTTC. Its translation is CASSLAQQQENYGYTF.

This rearrangement joins TRBV5-4 to TRBJ2-3; D is possibly TRBD1 (6 bases). V was cut by 4 bases and J by 0 bases, with 9 bases left in between. Germline V lookup: CDR1 SGHNT, CDR2 YYREEE (reference sequence). This CDR3 comprises 14 residues. CDR3 nucleotide sequence: TGTGCCAGCAGCGAAACAGGGAGCACAGATACGCAGTATTTT. Amino acids: CASSETGSTDTQYF.

The chain uses TRBV7-2 and TRBJ2-5, with 11 bases aligning to TRBD2. The J call may be in error: the DNA end matches TRBJ2-7 better. The CDR3 sequence is 15 residues long. Germline V gives CDR1 SGHTA, CDR2 FQGNSA. The CDR3: CASRLGLAESYEQYF. As DNA, the CDR3 is TGTGCCAGCAGATTGGGACTAGCGGAGTCCTACGAGCAGTACTTC.

This chain links TRBV7-2 with TRBJ2-3; D possibly corresponds to TRBD1 (6 bases). CDR1 is SGHTA, CDR2 FQGNSA, per germline. The CDR3 is 13 amino acids. V was cut by 4 bases and J by 1 base, with 6 bases left in between. The CDR3: CASSSGGTDTQYF. CDR3 in DNA: TGTGCCAGCAGCTCAGGGGGCACAGATACGCAGTATTTT.